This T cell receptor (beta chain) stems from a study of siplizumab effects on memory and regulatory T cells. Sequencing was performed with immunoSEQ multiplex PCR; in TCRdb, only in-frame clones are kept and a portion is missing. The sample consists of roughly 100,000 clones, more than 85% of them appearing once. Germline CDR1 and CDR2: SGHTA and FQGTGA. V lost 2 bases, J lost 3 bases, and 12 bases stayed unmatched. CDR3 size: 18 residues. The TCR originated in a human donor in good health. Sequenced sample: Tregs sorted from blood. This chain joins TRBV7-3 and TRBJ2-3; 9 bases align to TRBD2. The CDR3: CASSLLVEGLARTDTQYF. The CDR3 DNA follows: TGTGCCAGCAGCTTATTAGTAGAGGGACTAGCACGAACAGATACGCAGTATTTT.